This entry lists 9 T cell receptor beta chains sequenced from one sample in a study of cytomegalovirus exposure and HLA in healthy donors. The primer mix had 60 Vbeta and 13 Jbeta primers. Profiled with immunoSEQ multiplex PCR; TCRdb holds only in-frame clones, not every one. The data show 150,000 to 200,000 clones, around 84% seen once. The sample consisted of PBMCs. These receptor sequences come from a young man in good health and CMV-seropositive.

The J gene is TRBJ2-5, the V gene TRBV18, with D tentatively TRBD1 (6 bases). The germline V gene encodes CDR1 KGHSH and CDR2 LQKENI. The CDR3 consists of 14 residues. The germline V and J ends were trimmed by 8 bases and 5 bases, with 18 bases remaining between them. The CDR3 loop reads CASTANRAEETQYF. CDR3 in DNA: TGTGCCAGCACCGCTAACAGGGCTGAGGAGACCCAGTACTTC.

The gene calls are TRBV7-2 and TRBJ2-3; TRBD1 agrees at 7 bases. The length of the CDR3 is 14 residues. The germline V gene has CDR1 SGHTA and CDR2 FQGNSA. V shed 5 bases and J 0 bases; nucleotides not matched to a gene: 2. The CDR3 here is CASSRDSSTDTQYF. DNA of the CDR3: TGTGCCAGCAGCCGGGACAGTAGCACAGATACGCAGTATTTT.

The rearrangement links TRBV7-8 to TRBJ1-5; D is unresolved. V lost 5 bases to trimming and J lost 1 base, with 18 bases between them. Germline values: CDR1 SGHVS, CDR2 FQNEAQ. This CDR3 contains 17 residues. The CDR3 is CASSASFATLSNQPQHF. The CDR3 DNA sequence: TGTGCCAGCAGCGCTAGCTTTGCGACACTAAGCAATCAGCCCCAGCATTTT.

The chain uses TRBV2 and TRBJ1-1, with D perhaps TRBD1 (5 bases). V was cut by 9 bases and J by 4 bases, with 18 bases left in between. Germline V gene data show CDR1 as SNHLY and CDR2 as FYNNEI. The CDR3 is made up of 14 amino acids. CDR3 sequence reads: CASLLAVGGTEAFF. In DNA, the CDR3 is TGTGCCAGTCTACTCGCGGTCGGGGGCACTGAAGCTTTCTTT.

The J gene is TRBJ1-2, the V gene TRBV7-2, with D unclear. The CDR3 has 15 residues. The germline gives CDR1 SGHTA, CDR2 FQGNSA. Trimming removed 2 bases at V and 3 bases at J, with 13 bases between. Here the CDR3 reads CASSLMAGGYYGYTF. In DNA form, the CDR3 reads TGTGCCAGCAGCTTAATGGCGGGAGGGTACTATGGCTACACCTTC.

On this clone itself: An end of the junction does not agree with germline; a read error may underlie this. The chain recombines TRBV5-8 with TRBJ2-6, with D perhaps TRBD1 (5 bases). CDR3 length equals 15 residues. Per the germline V gene, CDR1 is SGHTS and CDR2 is YDEGEE. CDR3 protein: CASSLGTSGANGLTF. The CDR3 DNA follows: TGTGCCAGCAGCTTGGGAACGTCTGGGGCCAACGGCCTGACTTTC.

The V and J genes are TRBV7-9 and TRBJ1-1, with D unclear. This CDR3 contains 14 residues. Germline V CDR1 and CDR2: SEHNR, FQNEAQ (reference sequence). The CDR3 nucleotides read TGTTCCGGCAGCTTTCTGGGAGGGTACACTGAAGCTTTCTTT. This codes for CSGSFLGGYTEAFF.

V and J are TRBV4-3 and TRBJ1-3; D not resolved. Germline CDR1 LGHNA, CDR2 YSLEER. The CDR3 is 15 residues long. Trimming pared 1 base from V and 0 bases from J, leaving 7 bases between. The CDR3 is CASSQAWSSGNTIYF. CDR3 DNA: TGCGCCAGCAGCCAAGCCTGGAGCTCTGGAAACACCATATATTTT.

The chain combines TRBV11-3 with TRBJ2-3; D is perhaps TRBD2 (5 bases). V was shortened by 7 bases and J by 4 bases, with 18 bases between the two germline ends. The germline gives CDR1 SGHNT, CDR2 YENEEA. This CDR3 comprises 15 residues. For the CDR3, the DNA is TGTGCCAGCACAAACCCTGCGGGTTCGGCAGATACGCAGTATTTT. This sequence encodes CASTNPAGSADTQYF.